Below are 25 T cell receptor beta chains sequenced from a single sample in a study of early T cells in non-severe SARS-CoV-2 infection. One entry per CDR3 protein, called by TCRdb with MiXCR from the 5' RACE reads. The table shows around 33,000 distinct CDR3 sequences, with about 5.6% occurring only once. Material for sequencing was whole blood. Receptors were obtained from an adult who was a healthcare worker with PCR-confirmed SARS-CoV-2 infection or an uninfected control (not recorded which).

This chain connects TRBV12-3 or TRBV12-4 to TRBJ2-1; D is unresolved. Trimming removed 3 bases at V and 8 bases at J, with 5 bases between. This CDR3 has 11 amino acids. The DNA for the CDR3 is TGTGCCAGCAGTTTCGGCTATGAGCAGTTCTTC. Protein: CASSFGYEQFF.

Many counts were recorded for this clonotype. V gene TRBV7-2 combines with J gene TRBJ2-3; 7 bases agree with TRBD2. The CDR3 has 16 residues. V shed 7 bases, J shed 4 bases, and the junction held 14 bases outside the gene matches. Germline CDR1 reads SGHTA; CDR2 reads FQGNSA. This chain's CDR3 is CASTPGGGPRADTQYF. CDR3 sequence (DNA): TGTGCCAGCACGCCGGGGGGAGGGCCTAGGGCAGATACGCAGTATTTT. The entire variable domain, with the rest obtained from reference TRBV7-2 and TRBJ2-3, is as follows: GAGVSQSPSNKVTEKGKDVELRCDPISGHTALYWYRQSLGQGLEFLIYFQGNSAPDKSGLPSDRFSAERTGGSVSTLTIQRTQQEDSAVYLCASTPGGGPRADTQYFGPGTRLTVL.

A remark on this clonotype: This may be a read error: a much more frequent sequence differs by one nucleotide. The chain joins TRBV7-2 to TRBJ2-3, with D tentatively TRBD2 (7 bases). The CDR3 consists of 15 residues. Germline loops: CDR1 SGHTA, CDR2 FQGNSA. This CDR3 is CASNPSGGDTYTQYF. Here the CDR3 DNA reads TGTGCCAGCAACCCCTCGGGGGGCGACACATATACGCAGTATTTT.

This clonotype was counted many times. The V gene is TRBV6-5, the J gene TRBJ2-2; a possible D gene is TRBD2 (5 bases). CDR1 and CDR2 (germline): MNHEY, SVGAGI. This CDR3 has 15 amino acids. V was clipped by 7 bases and J by 1 base, with 13 bases between them. CDR3 nucleotides: TGTGCCAGCACTAAACTGGGAGTGAACACCGGGGAGCTGTTTTTT. This translates into CASTKLGVNTGELFF.

This clonotype was detected many times. The V and J genes are TRBV6-5 and TRBJ1-2, with D maybe TRBD1 (5 bases). Germline assignment: CDR1 MNHEY and CDR2 SVGAGI. The CDR3 totals 14 residues. Between the trimmed V and J ends, which lost 2 bases and 4 bases, there was a span of 11 bases. The CDR3 DNA reads TGTGCCAGCAGTTACCAGGGATTGGGCTATGGCTACACCTTC. Translating it yields CASSYQGLGYGYTF.

This clonotype came up many times. CDR3 in DNA: TGTGCCACCAGCAGGCACACAGGGGTAGGGGAGCAGTTCTTC. Translating gives CATSRHTGVGEQFF. The chain combines TRBV15 with TRBJ2-1, with TRBD1 identical over 7 bases. J lost 10 bases, V lost 3 bases, and 9 bases had no gene match. The V gene's germline CDR1 is LNHNV and CDR2 YYDKDF (reference sequence). The length of the CDR3 is 14 residues.

This clonotype was seen many times. This chain connects TRBV6-7 to TRBJ1-6; TRBD1 might be the D (6 bases). TRBV6-7 is known as an ORF, though its function is uncertain. The V end was cut by 0 bases, the J end by 8 bases, with 20 bases between. The CDR3 totals 18 residues. CDR3 DNA sequence: TGTGCCAGCAGTTACTCCACGCGTCGGACAGACCTAGATTCACCCCTCCACTTT. Translated, it gives CASSYSTRRTDLDSPLHF.

The chain joins TRBV6-2 or TRBV6-3 to TRBJ2-3; perhaps TRBD2 as D (6 bases). Between the trimmed V and J ends, which lost 8 bases and 6 bases, there was a span of 15 bases. Germline V gene data show CDR1 as MNHEY and CDR2 as SVGEGT. This CDR3 has 13 residues. CDR3: CASYGGPADTQYF. The CDR3 DNA sequence: TGTGCCAGCTATGGAGGGCCCGCCGATACGCAGTATTTT.

This clonotype has a count of ten or more. V usage is TRBV20-1 and J usage is TRBJ1-5; D is ambiguous. CDR3 length equals 15 residues. Germline loops: CDR1 DFQATT, CDR2 SNEGSKA (reference sequence). This chain's CDR3 is CTCSQAKRSNQPQHF. CDR3 nucleotide sequence: TGCACCTGCTCGCAGGCTAAACGTAGCAATCAGCCCCAGCATTTT.

This clonotype was seen many times. The chain couples TRBV7-6 to TRBJ1-5, with D possibly TRBD1 on 6 matching bases. CDR1 is SGHVS and CDR2 is FNYEAQ in the germline V gene. Trimming removed 5 bases at V and 0 bases at J, with 11 bases between. The CDR3 runs to 15 residues. CDR3 loop: CASSPDSTSNQPQHF. The CDR3 DNA follows: TGTGCCAGCAGCCCGGACAGTACTAGCAATCAGCCCCAGCATTTT. Drawing the rest from reference TRBV7-6 and TRBJ1-5, the complete variable domain is GAGVSQSPRYKVTKRGQDVALRCDPISGHVSLYWYRQALGQGPEFLTYFNYEAQQDKSGLPNDRFSAERPEGSISTLTIQRTEQRDSAMYRCASSPDSTSNQPQHFGDGTRLSIL.

The sample holds many counts of this clonotype. The rearrangement uses TRBV7-6 and TRBJ2-1, with D hard to call. CDR3 length: 17 amino acids. Germline V lookup: CDR1 SGHVS, CDR2 FNYEAQ. V was pared by 1 base and J by 5 bases, with 18 bases between. The CDR3 loop is CASSLVLATSPNNEQFF. DNA of the CDR3: TGTGCCAGCAGCTTAGTCCTGGCGACCAGCCCCAACAATGAGCAGTTCTTC. The full variable domain, completed using reference TRBV7-6 and TRBJ2-1, is GAGVSQSPRYKVTKRGQDVALRCDPISGHVSLYWYRQALGQGPEFLTYFNYEAQQDKSGLPNDRFSAERPEGSISTLTIQRTEQRDSAMYRCASSLVLATSPNNEQFFGPGTRLTVL.

This clonotype was recorded a few times. The chain uses TRBV6-1 and TRBJ2-1; D not certain. Germline V gives CDR1 MNHNS, CDR2 SASEGT. The CDR3 runs 13 residues. The V end was cut by 4 bases, the J end by 8 bases, with 12 bases between. The CDR3, as DNA: TGTGCCAGCAGTGGGGTAGTGGCCCATGAGCAGTTCTTC. Translated: CASSGVVAHEQFF.

Many counts were recorded for this clonotype. The chain uses TRBV4-2 and TRBJ2-3, with TRBD2 matching over 8 bases. The V and J ends lost 3 bases and 6 bases, in that order; junction bases with no gene match: 14. Germline V gives CDR1 LGHNA, CDR2 YNFKEQ. CDR3 size: 17 residues. The CDR3 DNA is TGTGCCAGCAGCCAGACCCTTGCGGGGGGAATGATTGATACGCAGTATTTT. Protein: CASSQTLAGGMIDTQYF.

CDR3 sequence: CASGLAIDQPQHF. CDR3 DNA sequence: TGTGCTAGTGGTTTGGCCATTGATCAGCCCCAGCATTTT. The chain is built from TRBV12-5 and TRBJ1-5; no reliable D call. Trimming left V 1 base short and J 5 bases short, with 6 bases between. Germline V CDR1 and CDR2: LGHNT, FRNRAP. This CDR3 spans 13 amino acids.

This clonotype has at least ten counts. This sequence joins TRBV6-5 and TRBJ1-3, with no clear D. Germline V gene sequence: CDR1 MNHEY, CDR2 SVGAGI. Trimming removed 2 bases from V and 4 bases from J, with 9 bases in between. CDR3 size: 14 residues. The CDR3 loop reads CASSYGVRGNTIYF. CDR3 DNA sequence: TGTGCCAGCAGTTACGGGGTCAGAGGAAACACCATATATTTT.

In its sample, this clonotype was seen many times. This rearrangement joins TRBV12-3 or TRBV12-4 to TRBJ2-1; no clear D gene. This CDR3 comprises 13 residues. Trimming cost V 6 bases and J 9 bases, with 15 bases left between them. DNA of the CDR3: TGTGCCAGCAGCCTTTCTAGATTCGGTGAGCAGTTCTTC. Protein: CASSLSRFGEQFF.

This clonotype was counted many times. The chain has TRBV6-5 and TRBJ2-3; D gene unclear. This CDR3 is built from 11 residues. V lost 8 bases and J lost 7, with 10 bases in between. Germline CDR1 MNHEY, CDR2 SVGAGI. DNA for the CDR3: TGTGCCAGCGGGTCCGGGCATACGCAGTATTTT. Translating it yields CASGSGHTQYF.

This clonotype was seen at least ten times. This chain joins TRBV6-2 or TRBV6-3 and TRBJ1-5; possible D gene TRBD1, 5 bases. The CDR3 extends over 14 amino acids. Between the trimmed V and J ends, which lost 2 bases and 6 bases, there was a span of 11 bases. The germline CDR1 and CDR2 sequences are MNHEY and SVGEGT. In nucleotides, the CDR3 is TGTGCCAGCAGTTACGGCGTGGGGGGTCAGCCCCAGCATTTT. Translated: CASSYGVGGQPQHF.

This clonotype has ten or more counts. This chain connects TRBV7-2 to TRBJ2-4; D might be TRBD1 (6 bases). Deletions cut 4 bases from V and 0 bases from J, with 13 bases between. The CDR3 covers 16 residues. Germline V CDR1 and CDR2: SGHTA, FQGNSA. The CDR3 region is CASSWGQGKAKNIQYF. DNA of the CDR3: TGTGCCAGCAGCTGGGGGCAAGGGAAAGCCAAAAACATTCAGTACTTC.

This clonotype came up a few times. This rearrangement joins TRBV15 to TRBJ2-4; D is undetermined. Deletions cut 5 bases from V and 2 bases from J, with 13 bases between. The CDR3 length is 15 residues. Germline CDR1 is LNHNV and CDR2 is YYDKDF (reference sequence). CDR3 in amino acids: CATSSPADSKNIQYF. In DNA form, the CDR3 reads TGTGCCACCAGCTCCCCCGCGGATTCCAAAAACATTCAGTACTTC.

This clonotype has at least ten counts. In DNA, the CDR3 is TGTGCCAGCAGTGACTCTGGGACCCGCAATCAGCCCCAGCATTTT. The encoded protein is CASSDSGTRNQPQHF. This chain uses TRBV6-4 with TRBJ1-5; TRBD1 is a possible D gene (5 bases). The V gene lost 0 bases and the J gene lost 2 bases, with 8 bases spanning the gap. Looked up from germline, CDR1 is MRHNA and CDR2 is SNTAGT. The CDR3 totals 15 residues.

This clonotype has a count of ten or more. The J gene is TRBJ2-3, the V gene TRBV5-4; tentative D call: TRBD1 (6 bases). This CDR3 is built from 16 residues. Trimming removed 4 bases from V and 1 base from J, with 16 bases in between. Germline V gives CDR1 SGHNT, CDR2 YYREEE (reference sequence). CDR3 DNA sequence: TGTGCCAGCAGCACCCCGACAGGAATAGGCACAGATACGCAGTATTTT. This translates into CASSTPTGIGTDTQYF.

This clonotype was counted at least ten times. The chain combines TRBV4-1 with TRBJ2-1; 9 bases line up with TRBD2. V was clipped by 0 bases and J by 8 bases; unmatched bases: 5. Germline V CDR1 and CDR2: MGHRA, YSYEKL. The CDR3 is 15 amino acids. CDR3 loop: CASSQDLGTSYEQFF. Here the CDR3 DNA reads TGCGCCAGCAGCCAAGATCTAGGGACTAGCTATGAGCAGTTCTTC.

The chain joins TRBV20-1 to TRBJ2-4; 7 bases match TRBD2. The germline CDR1 and CDR2 sequences are DFQATT and SNEGSKA (reference sequence). Trimming removed 1 base from V and 8 bases from J; junction bases left unmatched: 14. The CDR3 loop spans 16 amino acids. CDR3 loop: CSARASLAEGGDIQYF. DNA for the CDR3: TGCAGTGCTAGAGCCTCTCTAGCGGAGGGTGGAGACATTCAGTACTTC.

In the case of this clonotype: Just one base apart from a much larger clone, this may be a read error. The chain carries TRBV5-1 and TRBJ2-3; tentatively, D is TRBD1 (6 bases). CDR1 is SGHRS and CDR2 is YFSETQ in the germline V gene. This CDR3 has 15 residues. The CDR3: CTSSLTGQPTDTQYF. The CDR3 nucleotides are TGCACCAGCAGCTTGACCGGACAGCCCACAGATACGCAGTATTTT.